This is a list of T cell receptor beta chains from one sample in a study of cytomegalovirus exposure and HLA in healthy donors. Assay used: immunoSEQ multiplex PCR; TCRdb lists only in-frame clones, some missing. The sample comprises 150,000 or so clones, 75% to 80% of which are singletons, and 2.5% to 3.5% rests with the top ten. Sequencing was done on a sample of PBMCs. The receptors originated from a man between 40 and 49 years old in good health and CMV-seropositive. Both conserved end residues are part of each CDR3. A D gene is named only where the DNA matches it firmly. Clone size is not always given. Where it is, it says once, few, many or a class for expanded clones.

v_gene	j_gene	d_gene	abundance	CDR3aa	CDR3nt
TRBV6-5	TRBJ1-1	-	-	CASRRQNTEAFF	TGTGCCAGCAGACGACAGAACACTGAAGCTTTCTTT
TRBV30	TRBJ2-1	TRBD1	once	CAQDRSSYNEQFF	TGTGCCCAGGACAGGAGCTCCTACAATGAGCAGTTCTTC
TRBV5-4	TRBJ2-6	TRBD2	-	CASSSGLAGLGANVLTF	TGTGCCAGCAGCTCGGGACTAGCGGGCCTTGGGGCCAACGTCCTGACTTTC
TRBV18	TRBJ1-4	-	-	CASSPGRMANEKLFF	TGTGCCAGCTCACCAGGGAGGATGGCTAATGAAAAACTGTTTTTT
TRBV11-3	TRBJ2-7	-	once	CASSPRGSYEQYF	TGTGCCAGCAGCCCCCGGGGGTCCTACGAGCAGTACTTC
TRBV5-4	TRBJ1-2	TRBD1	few	CASSWQMGQSLSNYGHTF	TGTGCCAGCAGCTGGCAAATGGGACAGAGTCTTTCAAACTATGGCCACACCTTC
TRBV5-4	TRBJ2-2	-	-	CASSLEPVNTGELFF	TGTGCCAGCAGCTTGGAGCCGGTTAACACCGGGGAGCTGTTTTTT
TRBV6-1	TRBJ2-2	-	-	CASRRPDTNTGELFF	TGTGCCAGCAGACGCCCGGACACTAACACCGGGGAGCTGTTTTTT
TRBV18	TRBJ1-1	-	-	CASSEGGNTEAFF	TGTGCCAGCTCTGAGGGTGGTAACACTGAAGCTTTCTTT
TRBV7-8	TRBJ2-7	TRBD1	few	CASSFAGDRGPYEQYF	TGTGCCAGCAGCTTTGCCGGTGACAGGGGACCCTACGAGCAGTACTTC
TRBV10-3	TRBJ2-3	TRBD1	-	CAISSDRGLDTQYF	TGTGCCATCAGTTCGGACAGGGGGCTTGATACGCAGTATTTT
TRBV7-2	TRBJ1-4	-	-	CASSNRERATNEKLFF	TGTGCCAGCAGCAATAGGGAGAGAGCAACTAATGAAAAACTGTTTTTT
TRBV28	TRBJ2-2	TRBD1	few	CASSLRDRATGELFF	TGTGCCAGCAGCCTCCGGGACAGGGCCACCGGGGAGCTGTTTTTT
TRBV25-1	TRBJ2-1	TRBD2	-	CASGTSGYNEQFF	TGTGCCAGCGGGACTAGCGGATACAATGAGCAGTTCTTC
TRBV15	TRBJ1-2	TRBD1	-	CATSRDQGANYGYTF	TGTGCCACCAGCAGAGATCAGGGGGCGAACTATGGCTACACCTTC
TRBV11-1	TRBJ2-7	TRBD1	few	CASSSDRGVSYEQYF	TGTGCCAGCAGCTCGGACAGGGGCGTCTCCTACGAGCAGTACTTC
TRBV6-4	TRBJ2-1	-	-	CASSTSMLATNEQFF	TGTGCCAGCAGTACGAGCATGTTAGCGACTAATGAGCAGTTCTTC
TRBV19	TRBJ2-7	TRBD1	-	CASSPGTGPYEQYF	TGTGCCAGTAGTCCCGGGACAGGGCCCTACGAGCAGTACTTC
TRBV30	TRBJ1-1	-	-	CAWSVRGSITEAFF	TGTGCCTGGAGTGTACGGGGGTCAATCACTGAAGCTTTCTTT